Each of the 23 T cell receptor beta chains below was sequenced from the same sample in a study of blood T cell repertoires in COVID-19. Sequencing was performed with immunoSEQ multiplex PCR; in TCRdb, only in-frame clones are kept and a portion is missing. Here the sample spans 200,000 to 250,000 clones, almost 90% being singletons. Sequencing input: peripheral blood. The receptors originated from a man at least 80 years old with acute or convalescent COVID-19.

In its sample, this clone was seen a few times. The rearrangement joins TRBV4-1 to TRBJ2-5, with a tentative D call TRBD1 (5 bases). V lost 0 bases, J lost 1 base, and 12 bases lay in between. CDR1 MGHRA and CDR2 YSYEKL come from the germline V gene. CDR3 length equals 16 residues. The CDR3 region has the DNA TGCGCCAGCAGCCAAGATTGGCAGGGTCTCCAAGAGACCCAGTACTTC. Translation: CASSQDWQGLQETQYF.

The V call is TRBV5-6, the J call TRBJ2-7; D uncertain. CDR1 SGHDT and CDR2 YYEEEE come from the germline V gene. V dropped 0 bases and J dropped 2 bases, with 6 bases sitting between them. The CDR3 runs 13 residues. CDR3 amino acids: CASSLVSTYEQYF. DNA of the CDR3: TGTGCCAGCAGCTTGGTTTCCACCTACGAGCAGTACTTC.

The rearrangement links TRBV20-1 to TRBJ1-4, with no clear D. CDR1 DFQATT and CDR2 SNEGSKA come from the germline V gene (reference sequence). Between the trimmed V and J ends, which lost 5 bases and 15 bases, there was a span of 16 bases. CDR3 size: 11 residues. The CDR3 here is CSAPEADSLFF. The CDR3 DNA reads TGCAGTGCTCCGGAGGCGGATAGCTTGTTTTTT.

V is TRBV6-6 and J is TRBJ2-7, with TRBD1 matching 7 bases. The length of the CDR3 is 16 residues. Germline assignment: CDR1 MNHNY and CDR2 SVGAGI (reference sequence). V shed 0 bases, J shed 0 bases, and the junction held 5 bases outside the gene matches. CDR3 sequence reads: CASSYSKTGNSYEQYF. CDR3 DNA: TGTGCCAGCAGTTACTCGAAGACAGGGAACTCCTACGAGCAGTACTTC.

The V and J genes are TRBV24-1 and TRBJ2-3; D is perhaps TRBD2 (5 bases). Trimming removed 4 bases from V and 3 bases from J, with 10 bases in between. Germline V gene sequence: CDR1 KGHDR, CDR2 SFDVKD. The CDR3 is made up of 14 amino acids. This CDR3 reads CATSEDSTTDTQYF. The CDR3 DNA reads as TGTGCCACCAGTGAGGACTCCACAACAGATACGCAGTATTTT.

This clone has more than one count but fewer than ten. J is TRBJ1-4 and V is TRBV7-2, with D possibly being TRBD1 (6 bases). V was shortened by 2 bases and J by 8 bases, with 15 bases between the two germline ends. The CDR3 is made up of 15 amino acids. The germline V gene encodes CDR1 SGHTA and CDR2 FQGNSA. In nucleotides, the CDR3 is TGTGCCAGCAGCTTACCGCGCAGGGGTTACGAAAAACTGTTTTTT. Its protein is CASSLPRRGYEKLFF.

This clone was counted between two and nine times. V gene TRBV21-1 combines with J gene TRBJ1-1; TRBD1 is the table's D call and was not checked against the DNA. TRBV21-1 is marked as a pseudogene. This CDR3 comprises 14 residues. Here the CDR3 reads CASSNGTMNTEAFF. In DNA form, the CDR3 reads TGTGCCAGCAGTAACGGGACAATGAACACTGAAGCTTTCTTT.

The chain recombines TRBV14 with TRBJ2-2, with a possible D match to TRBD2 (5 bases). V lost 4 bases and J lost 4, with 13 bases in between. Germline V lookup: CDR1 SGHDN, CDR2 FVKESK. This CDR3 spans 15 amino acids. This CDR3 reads CASSPPGVSTGELFF. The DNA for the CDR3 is TGTGCCAGCAGCCCACCCGGGGTGAGCACCGGGGAGCTGTTTTTT. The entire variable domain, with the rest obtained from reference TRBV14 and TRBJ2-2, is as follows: EAGVTQFPSHSVIEKGQTVTLRCDPISGHDNLYWYRRVMGKEIKFLLHFVKESKQDESGMPNNRFLAERTGGTYSTLKVQPAELEDSGVYFCASSPPGVSTGELFFGEGSRLTVL.

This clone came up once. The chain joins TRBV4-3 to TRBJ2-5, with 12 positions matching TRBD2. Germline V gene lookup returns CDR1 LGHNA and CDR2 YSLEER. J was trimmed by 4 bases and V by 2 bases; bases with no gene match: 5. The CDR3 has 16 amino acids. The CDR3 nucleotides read TGCGCCAGCAGCCAAACTCGACTAGCGGGGGCAGAGACCCAGTACTTC. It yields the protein CASSQTRLAGAETQYF.

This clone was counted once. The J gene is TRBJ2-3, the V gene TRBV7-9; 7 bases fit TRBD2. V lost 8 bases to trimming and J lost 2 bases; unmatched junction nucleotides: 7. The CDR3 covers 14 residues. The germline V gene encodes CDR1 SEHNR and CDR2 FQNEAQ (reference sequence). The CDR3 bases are TGTGCCAGCTTCCAGGGAGGGTACACAGATACGCAGTATTTT. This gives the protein CASFQGGYTDTQYF.

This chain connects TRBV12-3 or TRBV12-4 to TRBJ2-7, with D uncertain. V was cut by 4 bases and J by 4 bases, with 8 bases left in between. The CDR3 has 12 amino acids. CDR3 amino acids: CASSSETYEQYF. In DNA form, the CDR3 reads TGTGCCAGCAGTTCGGAGACGTACGAGCAGTACTTC.

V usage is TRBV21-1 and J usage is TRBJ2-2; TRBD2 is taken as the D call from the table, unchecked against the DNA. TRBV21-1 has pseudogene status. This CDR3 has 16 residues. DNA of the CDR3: TGTGCCAGCAGCAAAGGGGGACTGTCGAACACCGGGGAGCTGTTTTTT. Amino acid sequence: CASSKGGLSNTGELFF.

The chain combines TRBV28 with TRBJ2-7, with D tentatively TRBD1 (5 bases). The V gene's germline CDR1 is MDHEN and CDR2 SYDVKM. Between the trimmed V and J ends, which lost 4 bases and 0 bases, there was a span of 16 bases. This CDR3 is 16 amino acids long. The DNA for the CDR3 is TGTGCCAGCAGTTCACGCTGGACAAGGAACTCCTACGAGCAGTACTTC. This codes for CASSSRWTRNSYEQYF.

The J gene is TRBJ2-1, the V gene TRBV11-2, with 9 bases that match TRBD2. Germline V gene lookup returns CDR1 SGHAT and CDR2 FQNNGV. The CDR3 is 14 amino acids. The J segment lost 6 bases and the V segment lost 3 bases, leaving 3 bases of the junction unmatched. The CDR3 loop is CASSFLAGANEQFF. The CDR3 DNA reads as TGTGCCAGCAGCTTCTTAGCGGGAGCCAATGAGCAGTTCTTC.

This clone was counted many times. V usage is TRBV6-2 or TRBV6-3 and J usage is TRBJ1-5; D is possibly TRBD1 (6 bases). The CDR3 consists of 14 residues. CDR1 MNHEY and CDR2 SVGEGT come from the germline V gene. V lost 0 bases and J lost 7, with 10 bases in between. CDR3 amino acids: CASSYSGGGQPQHF. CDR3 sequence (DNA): TGTGCCAGCAGTTACTCAGGGGGTGGGCAGCCCCAGCATTTT.

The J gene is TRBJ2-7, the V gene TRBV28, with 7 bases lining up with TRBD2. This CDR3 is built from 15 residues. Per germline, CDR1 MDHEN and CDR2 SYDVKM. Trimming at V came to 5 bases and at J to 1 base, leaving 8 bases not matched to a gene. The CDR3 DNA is TGTGCCAGCAGTGATTCGGGGGGACCTTCCTACGAGCAGTACTTC. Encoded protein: CASSDSGGPSYEQYF. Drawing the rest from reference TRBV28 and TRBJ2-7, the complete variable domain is DVKVTQSSRYLVKRTGEKVFLECVQDMDHENMFWYRQDPGLGLRLIYFSYDVKMKEKGDIPEGYSVSREKKERFSLILESASTNQTSMYLCASSDSGGPSYEQYFGPGTRLTVT.

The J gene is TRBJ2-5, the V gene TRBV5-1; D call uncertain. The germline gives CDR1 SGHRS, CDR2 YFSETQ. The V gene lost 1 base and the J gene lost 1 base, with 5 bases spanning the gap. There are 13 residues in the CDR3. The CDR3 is CASSLYSQETQYF. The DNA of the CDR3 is TGCGCCAGCAGCTTGTACAGCCAAGAGACCCAGTACTTC.

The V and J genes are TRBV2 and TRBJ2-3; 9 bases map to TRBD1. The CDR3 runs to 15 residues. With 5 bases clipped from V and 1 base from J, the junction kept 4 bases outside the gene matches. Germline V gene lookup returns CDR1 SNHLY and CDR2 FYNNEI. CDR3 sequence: CASSLNRGRTDTQYF. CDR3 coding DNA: TGTGCCAGCAGTTTAAACAGGGGGCGCACAGATACGCAGTATTTT.

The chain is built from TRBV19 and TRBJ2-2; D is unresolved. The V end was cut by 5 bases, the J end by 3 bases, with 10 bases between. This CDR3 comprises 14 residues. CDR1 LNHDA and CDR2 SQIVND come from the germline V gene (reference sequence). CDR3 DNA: TGTGCCAGTAGTCGCACTCGAGACACCGGGGAGCTGTTTTTT. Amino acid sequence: CASSRTRDTGELFF.

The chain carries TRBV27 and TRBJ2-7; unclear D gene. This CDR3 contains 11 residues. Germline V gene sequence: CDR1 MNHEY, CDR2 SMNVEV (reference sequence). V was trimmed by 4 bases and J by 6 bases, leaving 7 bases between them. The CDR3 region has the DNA TGTGCCAGCAGTTCACTATCCGAGCAGTACTTC. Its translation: CASSSLSEQYF.

CDR3 loop: CASSSRQGSPLHF. CDR3 sequence (DNA): TGTGCCAGCAGCTCGAGACAGGGATCACCCCTCCACTTT. V and J are TRBV7-9 and TRBJ1-6, with 7 bases identical to TRBD1. CDR3 length equals 13 residues. Germline assignment: CDR1 SEHNR and CDR2 FQNEAQ (reference sequence). Trimming took 4 bases from V and 10 from J; bases not matched to a gene: 4.

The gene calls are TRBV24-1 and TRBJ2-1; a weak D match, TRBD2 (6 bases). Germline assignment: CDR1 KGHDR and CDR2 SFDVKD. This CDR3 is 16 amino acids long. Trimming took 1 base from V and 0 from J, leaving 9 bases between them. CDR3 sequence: CATSDFRRGSYNEQFF. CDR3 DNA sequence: TGTGCCACCAGTGATTTCAGGCGGGGCTCCTACAATGAGCAGTTCTTC.

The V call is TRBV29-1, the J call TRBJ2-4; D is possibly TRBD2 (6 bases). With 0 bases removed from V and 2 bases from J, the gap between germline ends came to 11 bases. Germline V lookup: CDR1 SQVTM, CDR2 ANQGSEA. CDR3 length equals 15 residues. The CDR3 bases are TGCAGCGTTGAAGATCGGCGGGGACCCAAAAACATTCAGTACTTC. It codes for CSVEDRRGPKNIQYF.